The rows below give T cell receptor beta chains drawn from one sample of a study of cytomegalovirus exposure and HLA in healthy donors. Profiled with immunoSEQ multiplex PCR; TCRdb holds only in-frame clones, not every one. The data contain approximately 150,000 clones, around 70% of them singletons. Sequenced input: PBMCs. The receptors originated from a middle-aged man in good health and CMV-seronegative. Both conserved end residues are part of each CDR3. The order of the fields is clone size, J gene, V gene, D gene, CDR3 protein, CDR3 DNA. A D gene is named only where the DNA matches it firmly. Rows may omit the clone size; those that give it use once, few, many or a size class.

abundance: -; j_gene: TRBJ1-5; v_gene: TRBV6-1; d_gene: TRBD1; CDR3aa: CASSGSTGPGNQPQHF; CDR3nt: TGTGCCAGCAGTGGGTCGACAGGGCCCGGCAATCAGCCCCAGCATTTT
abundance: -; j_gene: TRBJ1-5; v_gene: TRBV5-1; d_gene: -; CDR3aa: CASSVGLGNQPQHF; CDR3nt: TGCGCCAGCAGTGTCGGTTTAGGCAATCAGCCCCAGCATTTT
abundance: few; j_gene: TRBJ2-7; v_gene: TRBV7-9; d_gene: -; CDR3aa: CASSLGGSAYEQYF; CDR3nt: TGTGCCAGCAGCTTAGGAGGCAGCGCCTACGAGCAGTACTTC
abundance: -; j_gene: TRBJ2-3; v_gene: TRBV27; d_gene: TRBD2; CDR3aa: CASSLQRGAADTQYF; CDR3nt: TGTGCCAGCAGTTTACAGCGGGGGGCGGCAGATACGCAGTATTTT
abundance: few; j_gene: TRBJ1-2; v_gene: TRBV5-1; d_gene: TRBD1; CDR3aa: CASSQRQGRGYGYTF; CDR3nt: TGCGCCAGCAGCCAAAGACAGGGGAGAGGCTATGGCTACACCTTC
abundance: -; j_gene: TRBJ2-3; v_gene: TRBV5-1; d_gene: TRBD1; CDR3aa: CASSPGTASDTQYF; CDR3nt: TGCGCCAGCAGCCCCGGGACAGCGTCAGATACGCAGTATTTT
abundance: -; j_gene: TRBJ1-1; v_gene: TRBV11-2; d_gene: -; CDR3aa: CASSLGVNTEAFF; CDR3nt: TGTGCCAGCAGCTTAGGAGTGAACACTGAAGCTTTCTTT
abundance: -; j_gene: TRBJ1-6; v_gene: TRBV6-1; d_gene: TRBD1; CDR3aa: CASSEVRDSYMIPPLHF; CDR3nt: TGTGCCAGCAGTGAAGTAAGGGACAGCTATATGATTCCACCCCTCCACTTT
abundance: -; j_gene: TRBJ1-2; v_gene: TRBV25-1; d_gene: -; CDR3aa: CASSLQGNYGYTF; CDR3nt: TGTGCCAGCAGTTTACAGGGTAACTATGGCTACACCTTC
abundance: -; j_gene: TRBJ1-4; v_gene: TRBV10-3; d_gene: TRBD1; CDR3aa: CAIRGGTENEKLFF; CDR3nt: TGTGCCATAAGAGGAGGGACAGAGAATGAAAAACTGTTTTTT
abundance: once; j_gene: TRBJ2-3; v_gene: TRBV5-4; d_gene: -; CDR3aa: CASSPVGTFTADTQYF; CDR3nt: TGTGCCAGCAGCCCGGTAGGGACATTCACAGCAGATACGCAGTATTTT
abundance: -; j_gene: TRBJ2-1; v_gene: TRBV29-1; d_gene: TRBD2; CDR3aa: CSVEDGRAASSYNEQFF; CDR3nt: TGCAGCGTTGAAGATGGGAGGGCTGCTAGCTCCTACAATGAGCAGTTCTTC
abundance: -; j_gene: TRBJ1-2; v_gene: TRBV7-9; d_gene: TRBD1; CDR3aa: CSSSWTGNGYTF; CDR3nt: TGTTCCAGCAGCTGGACAGGGAATGGCTACACCTTC
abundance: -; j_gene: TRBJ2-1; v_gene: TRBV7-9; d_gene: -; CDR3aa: CASRNQRGSYNEQFF; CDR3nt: TGTGCCAGCAGAAATCAGCGCGGGTCCTACAATGAGCAGTTCTTC
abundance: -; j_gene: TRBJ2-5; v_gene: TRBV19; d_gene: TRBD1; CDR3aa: CASSMSQGAQETQYF; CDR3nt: TGTGCCAGTAGCATGTCACAGGGGGCCCAAGAGACCCAGTACTTC
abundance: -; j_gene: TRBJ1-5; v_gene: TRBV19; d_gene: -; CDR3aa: CASGQGHNQPQNF; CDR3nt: TGTGCCAGTGGTCAGGGGCACAATCAGCCCCAGAATTTT
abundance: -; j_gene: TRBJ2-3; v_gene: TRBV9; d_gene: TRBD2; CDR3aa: CASSPGGSTDTQYF; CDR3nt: TGTGCCAGCAGCCCGGGGGGTAGCACAGATACGCAGTATTTT
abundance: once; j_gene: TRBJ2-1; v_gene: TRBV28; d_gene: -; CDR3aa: CASSSPAGRGSYNEQFF; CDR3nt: TGTGCCAGCAGTTCCCCCGCGGGACGAGGCTCCTACAATGAGCAGTTCTTC
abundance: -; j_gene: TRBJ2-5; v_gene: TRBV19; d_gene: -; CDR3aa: CASSIGGGRETQYF; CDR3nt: TGTGCCAGTAGTATTGGGGGGGGCCGAGAGACCCAGTACTTC
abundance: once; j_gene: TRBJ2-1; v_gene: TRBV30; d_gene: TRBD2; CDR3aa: CAWGPGLAGDGDNEQFF; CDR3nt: TGTGCCTGGGGCCCGGGACTAGCGGGAGACGGGGACAATGAGCAGTTCTTC
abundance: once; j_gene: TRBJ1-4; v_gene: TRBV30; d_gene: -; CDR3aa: CAWSVLGAGNNEKLFF; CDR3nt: TGTGCCTGGAGTGTACTGGGGGCTGGAAATAATGAAAAACTGTTTTTT
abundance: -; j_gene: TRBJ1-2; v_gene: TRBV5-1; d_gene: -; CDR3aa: CASSKLILNYGYTF; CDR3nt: TGCGCCAGCAGCAAGCTGATACTGAACTATGGCTACACCTTC
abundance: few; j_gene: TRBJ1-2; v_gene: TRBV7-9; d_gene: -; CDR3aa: CASSFAANLNYGYTF; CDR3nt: TGTGCCAGCAGCTTTGCGGCAAACTTAAACTATGGCTACACCTTC
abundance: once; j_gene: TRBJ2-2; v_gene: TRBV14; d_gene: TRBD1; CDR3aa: CASSPRQGASTGELFF; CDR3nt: TGTGCCAGCAGCCCGAGACAGGGGGCGAGCACCGGGGAGCTGTTTTTT
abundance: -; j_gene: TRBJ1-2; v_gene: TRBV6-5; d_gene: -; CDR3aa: CASSRQVTNYGYTF; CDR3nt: TGTGCCAGCAGTCGACAGGTTACTAACTATGGCTACACCTTC
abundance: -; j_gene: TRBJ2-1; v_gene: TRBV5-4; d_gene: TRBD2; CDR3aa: CASSPTGGRNEQFF; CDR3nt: TGTGCCAGCAGCCCTACGGGGGGGCGTAATGAGCAGTTCTTC
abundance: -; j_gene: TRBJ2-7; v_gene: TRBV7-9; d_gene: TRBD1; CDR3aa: CASSFRDRGTDEQYF; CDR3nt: TGTGCCAGCAGCTTCCGGGACAGGGGTACTGACGAGCAGTACTTC
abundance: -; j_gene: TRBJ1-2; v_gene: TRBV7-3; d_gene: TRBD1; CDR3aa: CASSLMGQHGYTF; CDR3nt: TGTGCCAGCAGCTTAATGGGACAGCATGGCTACACCTTC